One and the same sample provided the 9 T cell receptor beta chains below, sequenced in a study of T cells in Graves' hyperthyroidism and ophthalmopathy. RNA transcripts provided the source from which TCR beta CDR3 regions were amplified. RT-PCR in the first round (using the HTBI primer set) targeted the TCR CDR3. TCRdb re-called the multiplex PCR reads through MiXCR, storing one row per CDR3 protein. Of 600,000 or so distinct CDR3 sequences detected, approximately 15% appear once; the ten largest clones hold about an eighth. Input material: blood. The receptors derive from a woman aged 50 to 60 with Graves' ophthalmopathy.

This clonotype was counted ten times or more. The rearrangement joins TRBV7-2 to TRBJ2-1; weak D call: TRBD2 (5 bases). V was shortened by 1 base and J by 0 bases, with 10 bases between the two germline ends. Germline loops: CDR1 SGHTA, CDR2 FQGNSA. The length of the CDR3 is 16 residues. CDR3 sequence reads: CASSLVFAGSYNEQFF. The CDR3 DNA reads TGTGCCAGCAGCTTAGTTTTCGCGGGCTCCTACAATGAGCAGTTCTTC.

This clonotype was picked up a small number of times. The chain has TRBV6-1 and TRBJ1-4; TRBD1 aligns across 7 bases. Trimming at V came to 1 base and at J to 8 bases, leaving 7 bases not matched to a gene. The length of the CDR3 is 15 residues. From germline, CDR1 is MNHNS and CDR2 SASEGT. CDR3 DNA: TGTGCCAGCAGTGAAGTGGCAGGGGGGAGAGAAAAACTGTTTTTT. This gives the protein CASSEVAGGREKLFF.

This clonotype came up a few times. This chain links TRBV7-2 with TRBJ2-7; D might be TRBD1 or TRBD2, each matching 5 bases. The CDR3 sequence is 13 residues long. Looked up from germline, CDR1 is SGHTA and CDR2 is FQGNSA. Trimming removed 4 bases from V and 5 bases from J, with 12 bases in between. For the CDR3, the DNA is TGTGCCAGCAGCTCGGGGCCCGGCGACGAGCAGTACTTC. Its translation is CASSSGPGDEQYF.

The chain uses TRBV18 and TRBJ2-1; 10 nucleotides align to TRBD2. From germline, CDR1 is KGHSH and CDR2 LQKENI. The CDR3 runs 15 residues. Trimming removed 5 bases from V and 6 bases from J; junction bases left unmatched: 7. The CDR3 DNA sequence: TGTGCCAGCTCATCAGGAGCGGGAGGGAGCAATGAGCAGTTCTTC. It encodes CASSSGAGGSNEQFF. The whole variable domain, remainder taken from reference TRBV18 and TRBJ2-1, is NAGVMQNPRHLVRRRGQEARLRCSPMKGHSHVYWYRQLPEEGLKFMVYLQKENIIDESGMPKERFSAEFPKEGPSILRIQQVVRGDSAAYFCASSSGAGGSNEQFFGPGTRLTVL.

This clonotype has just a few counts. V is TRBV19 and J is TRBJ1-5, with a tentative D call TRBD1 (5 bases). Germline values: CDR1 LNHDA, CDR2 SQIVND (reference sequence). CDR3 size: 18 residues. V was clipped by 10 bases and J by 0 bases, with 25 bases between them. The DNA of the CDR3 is TGTGCCACCAAGGAATGGGGGGAGCCCTCGTATAGCAATCAGCCCCAGCATTTT. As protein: CATKEWGEPSYSNQPQHF.

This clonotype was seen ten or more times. CDR3 amino acids: CSASRQGQNQPQHF. Here the CDR3 DNA reads TGCAGTGCTAGTAGACAGGGTCAGAATCAGCCCCAGCATTTT. The V and J genes are TRBV20-1 and TRBJ1-5, with 7 positions matching TRBD1. The germline gives CDR1 DFQATT, CDR2 SNEGSKA (reference sequence). After removal of 3 bases from V and 4 bases from J, the junction contained 6 bases not matched to a gene. The CDR3 covers 14 residues.

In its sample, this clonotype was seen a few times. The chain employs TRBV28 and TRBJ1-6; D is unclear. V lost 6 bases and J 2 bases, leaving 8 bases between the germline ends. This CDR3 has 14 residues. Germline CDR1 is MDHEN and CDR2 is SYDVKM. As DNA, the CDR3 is TGTGCCAGCAGACTCGGAACCTATAATTCACCCCTCCACTTT. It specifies CASRLGTYNSPLHF. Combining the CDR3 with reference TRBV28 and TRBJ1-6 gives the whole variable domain DVKVTQSSRYLVKRTGEKVFLECVQDMDHENMFWYRQDPGLGLRLIYFSYDVKMKEKGDIPEGYSVSREKKERFSLILESASTNQTSMYLCASRLGTYNSPLHFGNGTRLTVT.

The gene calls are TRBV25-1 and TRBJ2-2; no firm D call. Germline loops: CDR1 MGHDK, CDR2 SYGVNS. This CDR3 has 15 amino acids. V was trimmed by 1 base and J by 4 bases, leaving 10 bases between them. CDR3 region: CASSESVGFTGELFF. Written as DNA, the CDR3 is TGTGCCAGCAGTGAATCGGTGGGCTTCACCGGGGAGCTGTTTTTT.

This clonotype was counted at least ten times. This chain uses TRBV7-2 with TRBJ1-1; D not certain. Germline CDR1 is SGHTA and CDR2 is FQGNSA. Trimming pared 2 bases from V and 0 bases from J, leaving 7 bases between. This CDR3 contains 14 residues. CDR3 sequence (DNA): TGTGCCAGCAGCTTACGGGTTATGAACACTGAAGCTTTCTTT. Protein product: CASSLRVMNTEAFF. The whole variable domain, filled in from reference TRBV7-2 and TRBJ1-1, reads GAGVSQSPSNKVTEKGKDVELRCDPISGHTALYWYRQSLGQGLEFLIYFQGNSAPDKSGLPSDRFSAERTGGSVSTLTIQRTQQEDSAVYLCASSLRVMNTEAFFGQGTRLTVV.